The rows below give T cell receptor beta chains drawn from one sample of a study of immune heterogeneity within non-small cell lung tumors. TCRdb re-derived calls from the multiplex PCR reads in MiXCR, one entry per CDR3 protein. The sample lists some 4,500 distinct CDR3 sequences; more than 20% were seen once. The sample taken for sequencing was lung tumor tissue. The receptors stem from a man aged 55 to 70 with non-small cell lung cancer. Both conserved end residues are part of each CDR3. The D gene is left open where the match is weak. Clone size appears in some rows only: once, few, many, or a class for an expanded clone.

>TRBV6-1|NA|TRBJ1-6|TRBD1
CASGTDFSPLHF
TGTGCCAGCGGGACAGATTTTTCACCCCTCCACTTT
>TRBV7-2|medium-sized|TRBJ2-7|TRBD2
CASSAGEGLGFVQYF
TGTGCCAGCAGCGCGGGAGAGGGACTAGGGTTCGTGCAGTACTTC
>TRBV4-2|NA|TRBJ1-2|NA
CASSRGGQFYGYTF
TGTGCCAGCAGCCGGGGAGGACAGTTCTATGGCTACACCTTC
>TRBV5-1|large|TRBJ2-7|TRBD1
CASSSTGGSYEQYF
TGCGCCAGCAGCTCTACAGGGGGGTCCTACGAGCAGTACTTC
>TRBV18|few|TRBJ1-1|NA
CASSPQGPYTEAFF
TGTGCCAGCTCACCTCAGGGGCCATACACTGAAGCTTTCTTT
>TRBV15|few|TRBJ1-5|NA
CATSRDVDQPQHF
TGTGCCACCAGCAGAGACGTGGATCAGCCCCAGCATTTT
>TRBV5-1|few|TRBJ2-3|NA
CASSLGGFRTDTQYF
TGCGCCAGCAGCTTGGGCGGGTTTCGCACAGATACGCAGTATTTT
>TRBV9|NA|TRBJ2-7|TRBD2
CASPQGKRETSYEQYF
TGTGCCAGCCCCCAAGGAAAGCGGGAGACGTCCTACGAGCAGTACTTC
>TRBV27|NA|TRBJ2-2|NA
CASSPLGHGELFF
TGTGCCAGCAGTCCCTTAGGGCACGGGGAGCTGTTTTTT
>TRBV27|NA|TRBJ2-7|TRBD2
CASSPGTSGVYEQYF
TGTGCCAGCAGTCCAGGGACTAGCGGCGTATACGAGCAGTACTTC
>TRBV6-1|few|TRBJ2-1|NA
CASSDPGPEQFF
TGTGCCAGCAGTGACCCGGGGCCTGAGCAGTTCTTC
>TRBV28|few|TRBJ2-7|NA
CASSPQILRAGDSYEQYF
TGTGCCAGCAGTCCCCAAATTCTTAGGGCAGGGGACTCCTACGAGCAGTACTTC
>TRBV6-1|NA|TRBJ1-1|TRBD1
CASSNYIGGWHTEAFF
TGTGCCAGCAGCAACTATATAGGGGGCTGGCACACTGAAGCTTTCTTT
>TRBV6-4|NA|TRBJ2-3|TRBD2
CASSDSGGVGADTQYF
TGTGCCAGCAGTGACTCGGGGGGGGTCGGAGCAGATACGCAGTATTTT
>TRBV24-1|NA|TRBJ2-1|TRBD2
CATSDPTSGRRDEQFF
TGTGCCACCAGTGACCCTACTAGCGGGAGAAGGGATGAGCAGTTCTTC
>TRBV28|few|TRBJ2-1|NA
CASSLPINEQFF
TGTGCCAGCAGCCTCCCCATCAATGAGCAGTTCTTC
>TRBV7-3|NA|TRBJ2-3|NA
CASSLLVSTDTQYF
TGTGCCAGCAGCTTATTGGTTAGCACAGATACGCAGTATTTT
>TRBV7-2|medium-sized|TRBJ1-6|NA
CASSLRQDNSPLHF
TGTGCCAGCAGCTTGCGTCAGGATAATTCACCCCTCCACTTT
>TRBV4-1|NA|TRBJ2-7|NA
CASSLFSLISYEQYF
TGCGCCAGCAGCCTCTTTTCCCTAATCTCCTACGAGCAGTACTTC
>TRBV6-1|medium-sized|TRBJ1-6|NA
CASTKTRGESPLHF
TGTGCCAGCACAAAGACACGAGGGGAATCACCCCTCCACTTT
>TRBV27|medium-sized|TRBJ2-7|TRBD1
CASSESPGTGSYEQYF
TGTGCCAGCAGTGAGTCCCCCGGGACAGGATCCTACGAGCAGTACTTC
>TRBV27|NA|TRBJ2-1|TRBD2
CASSPLPRTSGNGNEQFF
TGTGCCAGCAGCCCTCTTCCCCGGACTAGCGGGAATGGAAATGAGCAGTTCTTC
>TRBV20-1|NA|TRBJ1-1|NA
CSPGGAFF
TGCTCTCCGGGGGGTGCTTTCTTT
>TRBV10-1|NA|TRBJ2-5|TRBD1
CASSGSTGGTQYF
TGCGCCAGCAGTGGGTCGACAGGGGGGACCCAGTACTTC
>TRBV30|NA|TRBJ1-1|NA
CAWSVKGSWTEAFF
TGTGCCTGGAGTGTAAAGGGGAGCTGGACTGAAGCTTTCTTT
>TRBV6-2/TRBV6-3|NA|TRBJ2-1|NA
CASSGGPGLKFF
TGTGCCAGCAGCGGGGGCCCGGGACTGAAGTTCTTC
>TRBV20-1|medium-sized|TRBJ1-6|TRBD1
CSAKWGQGRSPLHF
TGCAGTGCTAAGTGGGGACAGGGCCGCTCACCCCTCCACTTT
>TRBV28|medium-sized|TRBJ2-7|TRBD1
CAARTGTLYEQYF
TGTGCCGCCAGGACAGGGACATTGTACGAGCAGTACTTC
>TRBV20-1|large|TRBJ1-4|NA
CSASWGGDEKLFF
TGCAGTGCAAGTTGGGGGGGAGATGAAAAACTGTTTTTT
>TRBV7-8|few|TRBJ1-6|TRBD1
CTSSYRGDPNSPLHF
TGTACCAGCAGCTACAGGGGCGATCCGAATTCACCCCTCCACTTT
>TRBV5-1|few|TRBJ2-2|TRBD1
CASSPRQGSTGELFF
TGCGCCAGCAGCCCCCGACAGGGGTCAACCGGGGAGCTGTTTTTT
>TRBV27|few|TRBJ2-1|NA
CASSPNVRGEQFF
TGTGCCAGCAGTCCGAATGTGAGGGGTGAGCAGTTCTTC
>TRBV11-2|NA|TRBJ1-2|NA
CASSLSGRDNYGYTF
TGTGCCAGCAGCTTATCCGGCAGGGACAACTATGGCTACACCTTC
>TRBV20-1|few|TRBJ2-1|NA
CSARDAGTPYNEQFF
TGCAGTGCTAGAGATGCGGGGACCCCCTACAATGAGCAGTTCTTC
>TRBV6-2/TRBV6-3|few|TRBJ2-3|NA
CASRQGPDTQYF
TGTGCCAGCAGGCAGGGACCAGATACGCAGTATTTT
>TRBV20-1|few|TRBJ1-2|NA
CSASPWGSGGYTF
TGCAGTGCTTCCCCCTGGGGGAGTGGTGGCTACACCTTC
>TRBV20-1|few|TRBJ2-7|NA
CSATDQGSYEQYF
TGCAGTGCTACCGACCAGGGGTCCTACGAGCAGTACTTC
>TRBV7-3|medium-sized|TRBJ2-7|NA
CASSLRWGYEQYF
TGTGCCAGCAGCCTTCGGTGGGGTTACGAGCAGTACTTC
>TRBV27|NA|TRBJ2-1|TRBD2
CASRASGRGPYNEQFF
TGTGCCAGCAGAGCTAGCGGAAGGGGTCCCTACAATGAGCAGTTCTTC
>TRBV9|medium-sized|TRBJ2-5|NA
CASSVEEGRETQYF
TGTGCCAGCAGCGTAGAAGAGGGGAGGGAGACCCAGTACTTC
>TRBV2|medium-sized|TRBJ1-3|NA
CASSATGTNTIYF
TGTGCCAGCAGCGCGACAGGCACAAACACCATATATTTT
>TRBV7-7|NA|TRBJ2-2|NA
CASSLRAGNTGELFF
TGTGCTAGCAGCTTACGAGCCGGGAACACCGGGGAGCTGTTTTTT
>TRBV9|few|TRBJ2-5|TRBD1
CASSLSGTGNQETQYF
TGTGCCAGCAGCCTTTCCGGGACAGGGAACCAAGAGACCCAGTACTTC
>TRBV20-1|NA|TRBJ2-1|TRBD2
CSARVGTSGYNEQFF
TGCAGTGCGCGAGTAGGGACTAGCGGATACAATGAGCAGTTCTTC